This T cell receptor beta chain was captured by sequencing in a study of blood T cell repertoires in COVID-19. The CDR3 contains 16 residues. The V and J ends lost 1 base and 7 bases respectively, with 17 bases between them. Germline V CDR1 and CDR2: MNHNY, SVGAGI (reference sequence). This table comes from immunoSEQ multiplex PCR, and its TCRdb copy is limited to in-frame clones, with some not included. Altogether roughly 280,000 clones are present, approximately 90% being singletons, with the ten largest covering about 3%. The sequencing input was PBMCs or T cells enriched from blood (not recorded which). The chain joins TRBV6-6 to TRBJ1-5; perhaps TRBD1 as D (6 bases). The clonotype originates from a man aged 40-50 years who had been exposed to COVID-19. The CDR3 nucleotides are TGTGCCAGCAGTTACTTGGCCAGGGGTATGGGACAGCCCCAGCATTTT. It yields the protein CASSYLARGMGQPQHF.